This TCR beta chain was observed in a study of blood T cell repertoires in COVID-19. Study summary: The United States, Italy and Spain supplied acute and convalescent COVID-19 samples. PBMCs, B-cell-depleted T cells, or T cells were the source of the cDNA or gDNA that made up the material.

The table lists this clone with a count of one. The CDR3 extends over 14 amino acids. The trim removed 0 bases at V and 6 bases at J, leaving 3 bases unmatched. Germline lookup yields CDR1 SGHNT and CDR2 YYREEE (reference sequence). In the study's own analysis: Reference gene primer amplification gave estimated nucleated cell counts. Clones were read by immunoSEQ multiplex PCR, and TCRdb kept only the in-frame ones, dropping some. V, J and clone size were drawn from that table, and D and trimming were deduced from the DNA. Of about 320,000 clones detected, about 83% appear once; the ten largest clones hold about 1.7%.

This TCR derives from a woman aged 50 to 60 with acute or convalescent COVID-19. The sample taken for sequencing was peripheral blood. V is TRBV5-4 and J is TRBJ1-2; the match to TRBD1 covers 9 bases. Here the CDR3 DNA reads TGTGCCAGCAGCTTGGACAGGGGGCGAGATGGCTACACCTTC. Translated: CASSLDRGRDGYTF.